This TCR beta chain was captured in a study of blood T cell repertoires in COVID-19. Study at large: Acute and convalescent COVID-19 samples came from the United States, Italy and Spain. From T cells, B-cell-depleted T cells, or PBMCs came the material, which was cDNA or gDNA.

Study processing details: Nucleated cell number was recorded as an estimate derived from reference gene primer amplification. Assay used: immunoSEQ multiplex PCR; TCRdb lists only in-frame clones, some missing. That table gives V, J and clone size, and the DNA gave D and trimming. The data show about 250,000 clones, around 81% seen once. V lost 5 bases to trimming and J lost 4 bases; unmatched junction nucleotides: 15. This CDR3 spans 17 amino acids. CDR1 is MNHEY, CDR2 SMNVEV, per germline (reference sequence). The sequencing input was peripheral blood. This TCR came from a person aged 65 to 85 with COVID-19, enrolled during active disease. This chain uses TRBV27 with TRBJ1-2; 8 positions match TRBD1. CDR3 nucleotides: TGTGCCAGCAGTCCCAGGCCTTCTGGACAGGGACCCTATGGCTACACCTTC. Its translation: CASSPRPSGQGPYGYTF.